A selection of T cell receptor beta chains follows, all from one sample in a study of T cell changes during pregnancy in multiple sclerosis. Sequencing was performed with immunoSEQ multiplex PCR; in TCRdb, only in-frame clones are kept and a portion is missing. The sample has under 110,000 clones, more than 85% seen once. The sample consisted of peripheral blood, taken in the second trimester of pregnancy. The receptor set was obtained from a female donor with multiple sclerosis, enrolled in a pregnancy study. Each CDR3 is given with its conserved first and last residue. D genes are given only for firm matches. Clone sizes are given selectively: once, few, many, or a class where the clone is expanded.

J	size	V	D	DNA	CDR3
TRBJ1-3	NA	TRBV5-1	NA	TGCGCCAGCAGCTTGGGTGTGCAGGGTTCTGGAAACACCATATATTTT	CASSLGVQGSGNTIYF
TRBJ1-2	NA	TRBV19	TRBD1	TGTGCCAGTAGACAGGGGGCCATCTATGGCTACACCTTC	CASRQGAIYGYTF
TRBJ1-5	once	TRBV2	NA	TGTGCCAGCACGCGAGGGCTTTATCAGCCCCAGCATTTT	CASTRGLYQPQHF
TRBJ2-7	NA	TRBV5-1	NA	TGCGCCAGCAGCCTCCTGGTCGGGGAGCAGTACTTC	CASSLLVGEQYF
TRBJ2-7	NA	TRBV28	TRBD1	TGTGCCAGCAAACTCCCGGGACAGGGGTTCGAGCAGTACTTC	CASKLPGQGFEQYF
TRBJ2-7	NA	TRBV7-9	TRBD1	TGTGCCAGCAGCCCGACAGGGTTTCCCTACGAGCAGTACTTC	CASSPTGFPYEQYF
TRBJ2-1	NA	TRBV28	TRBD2	TGTGCCAGCAGTGTCGGGACTAGCGGGCGGGTTCGGAAATTCTTC	CASSVGTSGRVRKFF
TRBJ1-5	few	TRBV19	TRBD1	TGTGCCAGCGCGACAGGGGGGGGAACAGGACAGCCCCAGCATTTT	CASATGGGTGQPQHF
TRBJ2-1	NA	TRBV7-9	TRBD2	TGTGCCAGCAGCAGACGAGGACTAGCGGATTACAATGAGCAGTTCTTC	CASSRRGLADYNEQFF
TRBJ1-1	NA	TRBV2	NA	TGTGCCAGCAGTAGAGCCGATCTCATGAACACTGAAGCTTTCTTT	CASSRADLMNTEAFF
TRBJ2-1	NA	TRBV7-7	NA	TGTGCTAGCAGCTTAGCTGGGGGCGTGGGTAATGAGCAGTTCTTC	CASSLAGGVGNEQFF
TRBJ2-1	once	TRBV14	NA	TGTGCCAGCAGCCAAGGGGGCTGGCTTCGTGAGCAGTTCTTC	CASSQGGWLREQFF
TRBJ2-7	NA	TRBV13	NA	TGTGCCAGCAGCTTAGATGGCGGTAGGGGCCGGGACGAGCAGTACTTC	CASSLDGGRGRDEQYF
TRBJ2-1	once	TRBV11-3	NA	TGTGCCAGCAGCTACGACGGGGGCAATGAGCAGTTCTTC	CASSYDGGNEQFF
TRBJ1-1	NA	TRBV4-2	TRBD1	TGTGCCAGCAGCAGGGACGGGACAGCCGACACTGAAGCTTTCTTT	CASSRDGTADTEAFF
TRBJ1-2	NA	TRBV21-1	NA	TGTGCCAGCAGCACCCGGACAGGGGGCCTGTATGGCTACACCTTC	CASSTRTGGLYGYTF